This T cell receptor (beta chain) was retrieved from a study of blood T cell repertoires in COVID-19. Whole-study context: Samples came from the United States, Italy and Spain, spanning acute and convalescent COVID-19.

Germline V lookup: CDR1 MNHEY, CDR2 SVGAGI. The V and J ends lost 5 bases and 3 bases, in that order; junction bases with no gene match: 5. The length of the CDR3 is 14 residues. Some clones are missing from TCRdb's copy, which holds only in-frame ones; the method was immunoSEQ multiplex PCR. The sample carries approximately 220,000 clones, 86% recorded once. The chain is built from TRBV6-5 and TRBJ2-7; 9 nucleotides agree with TRBD2. This clonotype originated in a woman between 45 and 65 years old with acute or convalescent COVID-19. Source material: peripheral blood. The CDR3 region has the DNA TGTGCCAGCAGTAGTAGGACTAGCGACTACGAGCAGTACTTC. Encoded protein: CASSSRTSDYEQYF.